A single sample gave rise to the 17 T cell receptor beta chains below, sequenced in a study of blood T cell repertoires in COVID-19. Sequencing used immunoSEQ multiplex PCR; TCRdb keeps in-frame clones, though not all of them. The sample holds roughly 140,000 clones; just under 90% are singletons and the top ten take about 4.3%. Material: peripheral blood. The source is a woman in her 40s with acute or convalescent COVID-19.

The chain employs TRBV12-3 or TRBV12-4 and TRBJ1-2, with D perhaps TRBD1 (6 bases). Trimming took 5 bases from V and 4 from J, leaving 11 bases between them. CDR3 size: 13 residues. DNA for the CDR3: TGTGCCAGCAGTCTCAAAGGGGGCTATGGCTACACCTTC. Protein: CASSLKGGYGYTF.

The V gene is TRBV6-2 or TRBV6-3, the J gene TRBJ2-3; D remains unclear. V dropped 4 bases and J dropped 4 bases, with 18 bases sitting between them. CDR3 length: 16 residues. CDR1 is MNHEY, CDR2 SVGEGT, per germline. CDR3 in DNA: TGTGCCAGCAGTTGCGAGCCCCCTCTCGCCCCAGATACGCAGTATTTT. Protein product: CASSCEPPLAPDTQYF.

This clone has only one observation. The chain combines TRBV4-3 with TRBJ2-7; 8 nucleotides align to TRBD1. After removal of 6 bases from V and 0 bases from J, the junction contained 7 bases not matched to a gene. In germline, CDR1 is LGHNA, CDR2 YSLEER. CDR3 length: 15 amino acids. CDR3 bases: TGCGCCAGCAGTCCCGGGACAGGCATCTCCTACGAGCAGTACTTC. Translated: CASSPGTGISYEQYF.

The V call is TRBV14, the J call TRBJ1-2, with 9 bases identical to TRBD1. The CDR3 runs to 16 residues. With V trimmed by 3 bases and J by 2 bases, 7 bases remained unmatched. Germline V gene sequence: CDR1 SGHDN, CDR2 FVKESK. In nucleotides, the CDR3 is TGTGCCAGCAGCCACTTACCGACAGGGGGGAACTATGGCTACACCTTC. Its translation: CASSHLPTGGNYGYTF.

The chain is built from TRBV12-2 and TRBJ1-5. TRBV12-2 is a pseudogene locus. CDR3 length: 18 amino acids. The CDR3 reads CASRLAPGRGISNQPQHF. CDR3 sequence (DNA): TGTGCAAGTCGCTTAGCCCCTGGTCGGGGGATAAGCAATCAGCCCCAGCATTTT.

In DNA, the CDR3 is TGCGCCAGCAGCTTTAGGGGGCCAGGGGTTCAGGATGAAAAACTGTTTTTT. This sequence encodes CASSFRGPGVQDEKLFF. The chain recombines TRBV5-1 with TRBJ1-4; TRBD1 matches at 7 bases. This CDR3 has 17 residues. Germline V lookup: CDR1 SGHRS, CDR2 YFSETQ. V shed 2 bases and J 6 bases; nucleotides not matched to a gene: 13.

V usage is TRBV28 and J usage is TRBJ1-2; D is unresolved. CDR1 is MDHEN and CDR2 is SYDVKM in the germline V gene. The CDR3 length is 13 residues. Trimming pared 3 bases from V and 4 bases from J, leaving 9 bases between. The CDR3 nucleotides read TGTGCCAGCAGTTTCAGCGGATCCTATGGCTACACCTTC. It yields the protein CASSFSGSYGYTF.

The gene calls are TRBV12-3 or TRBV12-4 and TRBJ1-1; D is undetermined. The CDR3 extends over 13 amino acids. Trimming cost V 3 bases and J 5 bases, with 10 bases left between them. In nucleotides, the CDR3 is TGTGCCAGCAGTTTCCCCCTGGCAACTGAAGCTTTCTTT. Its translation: CASSFPLATEAFF.

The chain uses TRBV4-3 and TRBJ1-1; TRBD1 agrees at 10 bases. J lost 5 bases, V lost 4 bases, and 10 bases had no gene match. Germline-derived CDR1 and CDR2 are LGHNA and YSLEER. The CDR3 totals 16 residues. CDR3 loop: CASSPGTGDAGTEAFF. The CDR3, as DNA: TGCGCCAGCAGCCCCGGGACAGGGGATGCGGGGACTGAAGCTTTCTTT.

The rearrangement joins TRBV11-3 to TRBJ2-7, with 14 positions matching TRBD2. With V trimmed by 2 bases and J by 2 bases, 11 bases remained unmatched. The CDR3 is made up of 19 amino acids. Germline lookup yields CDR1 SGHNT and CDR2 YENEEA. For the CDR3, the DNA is TGTGCCAGCAGCTTAACCCTCCCGGGACTAGCGGGAGACCCCTACGAGCAGTACTTC. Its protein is CASSLTLPGLAGDPYEQYF.

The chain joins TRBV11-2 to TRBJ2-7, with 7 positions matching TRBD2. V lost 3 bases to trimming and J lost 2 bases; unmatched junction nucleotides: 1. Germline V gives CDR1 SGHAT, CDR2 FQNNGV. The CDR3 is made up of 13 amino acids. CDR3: CASSFAGAYEQYF. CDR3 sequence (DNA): TGTGCCAGCAGCTTCGCGGGAGCCTACGAGCAGTACTTC. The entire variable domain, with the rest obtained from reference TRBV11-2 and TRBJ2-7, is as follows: EAGVAQSPRYKIIEKRQSVAFWCNPISGHATLYWYQQILGQGPKLLIQFQNNGVVDDSQLPKDRFSAERLKGVDSTLKIQPAKLEDSAVYLCASSFAGAYEQYFGPGTRLTVT.

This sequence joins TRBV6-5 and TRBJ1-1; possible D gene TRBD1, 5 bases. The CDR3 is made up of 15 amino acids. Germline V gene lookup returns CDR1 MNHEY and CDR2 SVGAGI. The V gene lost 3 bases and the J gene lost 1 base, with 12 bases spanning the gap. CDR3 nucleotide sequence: TGTGCCAGCAGTTATTACAGGAACGCGAACACTGAAGCTTTCTTT. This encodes CASSYYRNANTEAFF.

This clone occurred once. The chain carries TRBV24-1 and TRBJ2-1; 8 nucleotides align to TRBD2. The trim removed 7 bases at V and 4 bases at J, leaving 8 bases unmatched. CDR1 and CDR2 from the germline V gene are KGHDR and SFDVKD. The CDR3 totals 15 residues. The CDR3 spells CATSLGRAEYNEQFF. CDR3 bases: TGTGCCACCAGCCTCGGGAGGGCCGAGTACAATGAGCAGTTCTTC.

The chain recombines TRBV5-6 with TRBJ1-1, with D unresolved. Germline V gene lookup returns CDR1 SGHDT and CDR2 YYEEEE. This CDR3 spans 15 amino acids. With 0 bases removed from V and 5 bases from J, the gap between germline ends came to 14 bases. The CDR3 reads CASSLGISGVTEAFF. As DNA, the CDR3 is TGTGCCAGCAGCTTGGGGATCAGTGGAGTTACTGAAGCTTTCTTT.

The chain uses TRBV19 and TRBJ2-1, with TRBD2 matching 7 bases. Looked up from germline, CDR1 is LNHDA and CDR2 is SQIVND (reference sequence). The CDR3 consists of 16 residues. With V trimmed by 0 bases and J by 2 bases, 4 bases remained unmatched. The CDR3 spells CASSIDAGETYNEQFF. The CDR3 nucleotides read TGTGCCAGTAGTATAGATGCGGGGGAGACCTACAATGAGCAGTTCTTC.

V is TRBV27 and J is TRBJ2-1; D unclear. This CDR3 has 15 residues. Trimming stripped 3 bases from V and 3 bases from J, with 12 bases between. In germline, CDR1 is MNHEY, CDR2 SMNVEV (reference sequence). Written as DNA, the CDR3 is TGTGCCAGCAGTTTGCTCCCTATCGACTACAATGAGCAGTTCTTC. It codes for CASSLLPIDYNEQFF.

CDR3: CASSLQANYGYTF. Here the CDR3 DNA reads TGTGCCAGCAGCCTACAGGCTAACTATGGCTACACCTTC. This chain connects TRBV6-4 to TRBJ1-2; D is perhaps TRBD1 (5 bases). The CDR3 is made up of 13 amino acids. The V gene lost 6 bases and the J gene lost 0 bases, with 8 bases spanning the gap. Germline V gene sequence: CDR1 MRHNA, CDR2 SNTAGT.